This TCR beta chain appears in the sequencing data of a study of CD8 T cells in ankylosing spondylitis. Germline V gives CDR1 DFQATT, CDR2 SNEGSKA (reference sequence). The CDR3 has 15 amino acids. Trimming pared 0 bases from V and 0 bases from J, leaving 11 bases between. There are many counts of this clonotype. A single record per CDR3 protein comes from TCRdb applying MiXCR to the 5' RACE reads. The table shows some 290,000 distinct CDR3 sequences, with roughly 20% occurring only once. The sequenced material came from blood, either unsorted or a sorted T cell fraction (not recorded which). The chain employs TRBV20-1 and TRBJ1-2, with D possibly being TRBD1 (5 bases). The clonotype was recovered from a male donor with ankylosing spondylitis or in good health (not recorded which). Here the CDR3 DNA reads TGCAGTGCTAGAGAGGGGGGGTCCGCTAACTATGGCTACACCTTC. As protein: CSAREGGSANYGYTF.